The subject of this entry is one TCR beta chain. This entry belongs to a study of T cell responses to AZD1222 COVID-19 vaccine. Measured with immunoSEQ multiplex PCR; TCRdb has only the in-frame clones, and not every one. Of roughly 40,000 clones in the sample, 90% were seen once. Germline CDR1 MRHNA, CDR2 SNTAGT. The CDR3 covers 14 residues. Trimming cost V 6 bases and J 6 bases; bases outside gene matches: 6. The V call is TRBV6-4, the J call TRBJ2-2; 8 bases align to TRBD1. This receptor was identified in an adult who received the AZD1222 COVID-19 vaccine. The sequencing used peripheral blood, collected 28 days after the second AZD1222 dose. This CDR3 reads CASSATTGAGELFF. The CDR3, as DNA: TGTGCCAGCAGCGCAACGACAGGGGCCGGGGAGCTGTTTTTT.